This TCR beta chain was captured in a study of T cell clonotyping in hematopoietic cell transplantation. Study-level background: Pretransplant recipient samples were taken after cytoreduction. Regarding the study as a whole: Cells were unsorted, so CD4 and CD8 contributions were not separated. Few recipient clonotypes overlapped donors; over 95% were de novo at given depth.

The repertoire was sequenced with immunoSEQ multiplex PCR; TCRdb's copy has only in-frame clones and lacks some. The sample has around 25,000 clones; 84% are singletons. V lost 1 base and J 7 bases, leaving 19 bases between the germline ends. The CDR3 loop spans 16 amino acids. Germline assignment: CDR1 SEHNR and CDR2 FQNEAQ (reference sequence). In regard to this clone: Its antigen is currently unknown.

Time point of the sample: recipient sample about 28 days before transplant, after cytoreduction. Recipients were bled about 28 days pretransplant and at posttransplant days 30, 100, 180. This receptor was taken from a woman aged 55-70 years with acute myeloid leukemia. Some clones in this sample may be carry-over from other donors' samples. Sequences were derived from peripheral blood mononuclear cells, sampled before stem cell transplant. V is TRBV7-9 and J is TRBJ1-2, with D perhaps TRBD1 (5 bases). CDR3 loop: CASSLGRGLHPGGYTF. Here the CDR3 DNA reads TGTGCCAGCAGCTTAGGAAGGGGCCTACACCCGGGTGGCTACACCTTC.